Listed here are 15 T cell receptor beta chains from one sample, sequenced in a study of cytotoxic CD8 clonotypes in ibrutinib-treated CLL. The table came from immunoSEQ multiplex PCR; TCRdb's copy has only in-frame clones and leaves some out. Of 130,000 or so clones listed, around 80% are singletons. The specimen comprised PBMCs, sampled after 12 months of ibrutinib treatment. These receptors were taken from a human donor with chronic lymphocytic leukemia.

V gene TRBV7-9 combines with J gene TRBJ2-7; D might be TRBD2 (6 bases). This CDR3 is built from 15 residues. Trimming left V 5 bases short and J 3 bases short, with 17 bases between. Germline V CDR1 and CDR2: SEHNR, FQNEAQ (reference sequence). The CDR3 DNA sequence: TGTGCCAGCAGCGGGGGGACGGAAGAAATCTACGAGCAGTACTTC. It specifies CASSGGTEEIYEQYF.

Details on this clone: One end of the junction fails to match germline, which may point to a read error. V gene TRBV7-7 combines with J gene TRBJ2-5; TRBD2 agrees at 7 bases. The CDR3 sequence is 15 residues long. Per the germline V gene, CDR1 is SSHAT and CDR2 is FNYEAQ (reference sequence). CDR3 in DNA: TGTGCTAGCAGCTTAGCGCGGGGGATCGGGGAGACCCAGTACTTC. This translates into CASSLARGIGETQYF.

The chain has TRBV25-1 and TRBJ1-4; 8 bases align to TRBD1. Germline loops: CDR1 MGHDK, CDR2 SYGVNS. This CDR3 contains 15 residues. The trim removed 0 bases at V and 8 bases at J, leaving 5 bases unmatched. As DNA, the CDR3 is TGTGCCAGCAGTGAATACAGGGGGCAGGGGGAAAAACTGTTTTTT. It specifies CASSEYRGQGEKLFF.

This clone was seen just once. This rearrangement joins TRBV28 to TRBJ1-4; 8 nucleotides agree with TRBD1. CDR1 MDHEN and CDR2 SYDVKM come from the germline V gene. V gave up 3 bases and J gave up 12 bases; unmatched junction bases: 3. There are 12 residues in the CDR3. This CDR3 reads CASSLGQDELFF. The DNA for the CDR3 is TGTGCCAGCAGTTTGGGACAGGACGAACTGTTTTTT.

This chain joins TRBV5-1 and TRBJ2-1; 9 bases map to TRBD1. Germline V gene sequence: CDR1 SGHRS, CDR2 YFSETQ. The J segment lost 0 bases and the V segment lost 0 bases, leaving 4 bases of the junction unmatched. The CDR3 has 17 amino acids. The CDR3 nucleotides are TGCGCCAGCAGCTTGGTTACAGGGGGCATCTCCTACAATGAGCAGTTCTTC. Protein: CASSLVTGGISYNEQFF.

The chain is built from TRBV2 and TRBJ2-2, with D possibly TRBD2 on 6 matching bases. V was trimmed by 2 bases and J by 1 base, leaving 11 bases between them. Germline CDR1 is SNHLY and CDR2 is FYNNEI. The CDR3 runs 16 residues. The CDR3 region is CASSENSRENTGELFF. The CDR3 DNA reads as TGTGCCAGCAGTGAAAACTCGCGGGAGAACACCGGGGAGCTGTTTTTT.

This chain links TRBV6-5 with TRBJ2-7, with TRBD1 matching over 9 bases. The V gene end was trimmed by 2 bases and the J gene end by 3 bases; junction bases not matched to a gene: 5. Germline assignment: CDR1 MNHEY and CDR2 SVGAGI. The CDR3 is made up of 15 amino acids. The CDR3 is CASSYPWDRVYEQYF. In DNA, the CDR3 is TGTGCCAGCAGTTACCCATGGGACAGGGTCTACGAGCAGTACTTC.

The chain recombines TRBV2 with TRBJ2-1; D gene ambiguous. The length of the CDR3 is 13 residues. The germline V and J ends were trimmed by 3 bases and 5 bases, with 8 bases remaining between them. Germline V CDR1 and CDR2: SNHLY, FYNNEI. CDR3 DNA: TGTGCCAGCAGTGATGAGGTGAACAATGAGCAGTTCTTC. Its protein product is CASSDEVNNEQFF.

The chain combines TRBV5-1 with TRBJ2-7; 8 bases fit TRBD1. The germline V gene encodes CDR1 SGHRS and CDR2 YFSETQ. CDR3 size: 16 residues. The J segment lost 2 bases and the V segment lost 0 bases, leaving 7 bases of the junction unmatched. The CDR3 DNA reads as TGCGCCAGCAGCTTGGTCTCCGGACAGGGAACCTACGAGCAGTACTTC. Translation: CASSLVSGQGTYEQYF.

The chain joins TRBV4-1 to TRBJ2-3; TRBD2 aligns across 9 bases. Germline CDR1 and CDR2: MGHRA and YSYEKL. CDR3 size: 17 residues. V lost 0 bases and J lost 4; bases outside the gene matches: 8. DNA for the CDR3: TGCGCCAGCAGCCAAGAGGTCCCAGCGGGAGGCCCAGATACGCAGTATTTT. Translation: CASSQEVPAGGPDTQYF.

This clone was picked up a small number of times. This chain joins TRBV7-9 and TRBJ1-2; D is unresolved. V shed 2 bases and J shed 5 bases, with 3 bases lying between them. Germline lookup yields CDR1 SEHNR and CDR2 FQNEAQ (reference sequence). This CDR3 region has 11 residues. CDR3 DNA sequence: TGTGCCAGCAGCTTAATTTATGGCTACACCTTC. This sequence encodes CASSLIYGYTF.

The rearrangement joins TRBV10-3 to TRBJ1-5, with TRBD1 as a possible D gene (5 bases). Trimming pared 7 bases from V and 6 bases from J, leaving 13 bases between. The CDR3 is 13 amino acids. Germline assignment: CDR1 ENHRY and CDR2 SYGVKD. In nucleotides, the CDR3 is TGTGCCATCAATTCGGGGCCAAGTCAGCCCCAGCATTTT. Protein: CAINSGPSQPQHF.

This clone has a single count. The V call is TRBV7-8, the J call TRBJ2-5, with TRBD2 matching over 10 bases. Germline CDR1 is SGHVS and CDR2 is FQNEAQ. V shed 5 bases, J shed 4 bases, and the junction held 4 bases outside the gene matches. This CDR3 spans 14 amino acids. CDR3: CASSKRTSGETQYF. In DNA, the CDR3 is TGTGCCAGCAGCAAACGGACTAGCGGAGAGACCCAGTACTTC.

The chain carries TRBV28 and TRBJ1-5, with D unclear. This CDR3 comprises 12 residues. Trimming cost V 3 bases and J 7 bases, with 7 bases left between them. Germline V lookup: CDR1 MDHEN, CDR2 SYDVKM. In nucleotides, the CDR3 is TGTGCCAGCAGTTTTCGTACCCAGCCCCAGCATTTT. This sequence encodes CASSFRTQPQHF.

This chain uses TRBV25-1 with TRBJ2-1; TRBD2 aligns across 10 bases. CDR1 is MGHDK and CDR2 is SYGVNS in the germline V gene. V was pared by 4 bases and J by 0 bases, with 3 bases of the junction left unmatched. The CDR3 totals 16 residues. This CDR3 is CASSGASGSSYNEQFF. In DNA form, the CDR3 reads TGTGCCAGCAGTGGGGCTAGCGGGAGCTCCTACAATGAGCAGTTCTTC.